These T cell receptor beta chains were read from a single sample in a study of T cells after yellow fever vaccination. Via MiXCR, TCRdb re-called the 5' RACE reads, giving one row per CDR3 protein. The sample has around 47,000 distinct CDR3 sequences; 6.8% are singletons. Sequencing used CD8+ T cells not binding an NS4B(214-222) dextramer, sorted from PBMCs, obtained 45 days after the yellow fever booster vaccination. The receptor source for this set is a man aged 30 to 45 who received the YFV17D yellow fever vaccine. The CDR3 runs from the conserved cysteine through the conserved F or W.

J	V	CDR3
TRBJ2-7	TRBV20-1	CSARWAGTYEQYF
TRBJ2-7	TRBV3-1	CASSQGSGSVLYF
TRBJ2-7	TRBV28	CASSLSRTSPKGFEQYF
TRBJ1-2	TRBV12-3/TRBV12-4	CASSLGGGGYTF
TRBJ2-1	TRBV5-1	CASSWDNEQFF
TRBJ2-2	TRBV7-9	CASSLDVRGGELFF
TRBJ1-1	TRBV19	CASSIRQALWTEAFF
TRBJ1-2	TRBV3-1	CASSQDHVEGNSYGYTF
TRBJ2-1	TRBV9	CASSIGASGRSYNEQFF
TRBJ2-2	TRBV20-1	CSARAGTGAPSGTGELFF
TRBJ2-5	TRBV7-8	CASSLPPSETQYF
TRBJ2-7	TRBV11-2	CASSPAGVSYEQYF
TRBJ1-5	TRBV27	CASSQDRGFNQPQHF
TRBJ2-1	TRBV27	CASGRLGGGFGNEQFF
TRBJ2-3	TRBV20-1	CSARVRTSGSLATDTQYF
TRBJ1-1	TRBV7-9	CASSRGVEHEAFF
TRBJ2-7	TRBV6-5	CASSSVQGYEQYF
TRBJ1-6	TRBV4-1	CASSQDKALGQGYNSPLHF
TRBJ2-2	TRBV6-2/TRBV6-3	CASTEGGSAGELFF
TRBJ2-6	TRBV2	CASSDSWGDGANVLTF
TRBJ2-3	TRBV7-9	CASKGSFGQYF
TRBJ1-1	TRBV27	CASSLRPWDRATEAFF
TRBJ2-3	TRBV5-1	CASSLDSGRAGDTQYF
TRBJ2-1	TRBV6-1	CASTYGLGSYNEQFF
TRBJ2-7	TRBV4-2	CASSQSGTVEQYF
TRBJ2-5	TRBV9	CASSGMTGGDQETQYF
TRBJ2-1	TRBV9	CASSVVSSGYNEQFF
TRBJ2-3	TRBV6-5	CASSYNGGRDRDTQYF
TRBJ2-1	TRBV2	CASSVTLEQFF
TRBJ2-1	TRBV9	CASSVGGNRYNEQFF
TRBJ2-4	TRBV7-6	CASSDGTGGAKGWNIQYF
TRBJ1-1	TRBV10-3	CAISESRRTGMNTEAFF
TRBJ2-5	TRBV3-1	CASSQVLGEDQETQYF
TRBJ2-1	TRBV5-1	CASSLGGTAEQFF
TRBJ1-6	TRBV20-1	CSAVLRDRLNSPLHF
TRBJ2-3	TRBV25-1	CASSRGGADTQYF
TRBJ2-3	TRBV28	CASSLGSFDTQYF